Each of the 26 T cell receptor beta chains below was sequenced from the same sample in a study of memory CD4+ T cells and cytomegalovirus serostatus (dated by TCRdb to about 2019). A FACSAria II was used to sort memory CD4+ T cells, defined as single viable CD3+CD4+CD8-CD45RO+ cells. Library generation was performed with the immunoSEQ multiplex PCR assay. TCRdb took over this immuneACCESS table, retaining in-frame rearrangements with V and J assigned. Such tables are incomplete; in checked studies, under half of the missing clones stem from an unresolved V gene, and the remainder is unexplained. Present in this sample are 60,000 or so clones, approximately 82% of which were seen just once. Of the sample, about 0.51% is held by the ten largest clones. The sequenced sample consisted of memory CD4+ T cells from blood. The receptors derive from an adult in good health and CMV-seronegative. Some clones in this sample may be carry-over from other donors' samples.

The chain combines TRBV4-2 with TRBJ2-3; 8 nucleotides agree with TRBD1. The ends lost 4 bases at V and 2 bases at J; junction bases unmatched: 5. This CDR3 comprises 15 residues. The V gene's germline CDR1 is LGHNA and CDR2 YNFKEQ. The CDR3 DNA reads as TGTGCCAGCAGCCCTGGACAGGGAGACACAGATACGCAGTATTTT. It codes for CASSPGQGDTDTQYF.

The chain links TRBV5-6 to TRBJ2-1; D gene unclear. The CDR3 has 14 amino acids. Trimming stripped 6 bases from V and 4 bases from J, with 14 bases between. Germline CDR1 is SGHDT and CDR2 is YYEEEE. This CDR3 reads CASTMDTQYNEQFF. CDR3 DNA sequence: TGTGCCAGCACCATGGATACCCAATACAATGAGCAGTTCTTC.

The V gene is TRBV7-3, the J gene TRBJ1-1; D gene ambiguous. Germline V gene sequence: CDR1 SGHTA, CDR2 FQGTGA. Trimming left V 3 bases short and J 1 base short, with 6 bases between. The CDR3 totals 13 residues. The CDR3 is CASSFTPNTEAFF. The CDR3 coding sequence is TGTGCCAGCAGCTTCACCCCGAACACTGAAGCTTTCTTT.

The chain couples TRBV5-1 to TRBJ2-1; 7 bases agree with TRBD2. CDR3 size: 15 residues. V shed 0 bases and J 7 bases; nucleotides not matched to a gene: 7. CDR1 SGHRS and CDR2 YFSETQ come from the germline V gene. CDR3 amino acids: CASSLARTSWNEQFF. The CDR3 nucleotides are TGCGCCAGCAGCTTGGCAAGGACTAGTTGGAATGAGCAGTTCTTC. Filled out from reference TRBV5-1 and TRBJ2-1, the complete variable domain reads KAGVTQTPRYLIKTRGQQVTLSCSPISGHRSVSWYQQTPGQGLQFLFEYFSETQRNKGNFPGRFSGRQFSNSRSEMNVSTLELGDSALYLCASSLARTSWNEQFFGPGTRLTVL.

This clone was counted between two and nine times. The chain has TRBV27 and TRBJ2-4; 11 bases line up with TRBD1. In germline, CDR1 is MNHEY, CDR2 SMNVEV (reference sequence). CDR3 size: 18 residues. The J segment lost 8 bases and the V segment lost 6 bases, leaving 18 bases of the junction unmatched. The CDR3 nucleotides read TGTGCCAGCAGCCGGACAGGGGGCGAAGGGGTGCGGAATGACATTCAGTACTTC. Its protein is CASSRTGGEGVRNDIQYF.

The chain joins TRBV7-9 to TRBJ1-5; 8 bases align to TRBD1. CDR3 length: 15 residues. Per the germline V gene, CDR1 is SEHNR and CDR2 is FQNEAQ (reference sequence). J lost 5 bases, V lost 4 bases, and 7 bases had no gene match. CDR3 nucleotide sequence: TGTGCCAGCAGCTCCGGGACAGGACGTTATCAGCCCCAGCATTTT. Its protein product is CASSSGTGRYQPQHF.

The chain couples TRBV18 to TRBJ1-1, with 9 positions matching TRBD1. Trimming cost V 5 bases and J 0 bases; bases outside gene matches: 1. The CDR3 has 14 amino acids. In germline, CDR1 is KGHSH, CDR2 LQKENI. DNA of the CDR3: TGTGCCAGCTCAAGGGACAGGGTGAACACTGAAGCTTTCTTT. Translating gives CASSRDRVNTEAFF.

The chain carries TRBV5-6 and TRBJ2-1, with 10 bases identical to TRBD2. CDR1 and CDR2 (germline): SGHDT, YYEEEE. Trimming removed 3 bases from V and 2 bases from J; junction bases left unmatched: 2. The CDR3 loop spans 15 amino acids. The CDR3, as DNA: TGTGCCAGCAGCTCACTAGCGGGAACCTACAATGAGCAGTTCTTC. Protein: CASSSLAGTYNEQFF.

V and J are TRBV4-2 and TRBJ1-5; a weak D match, TRBD1 (5 bases). V lost 3 bases, J lost 1 base, and 10 bases lay in between. CDR1 is LGHNA and CDR2 is YNFKEQ in the germline V gene. CDR3 length equals 15 residues. The CDR3 DNA reads as TGTGCCAGCAGCCAGACCGCAGGGAGCAATCAGCCCCAGCATTTT. It encodes CASSQTAGSNQPQHF.

This chain connects TRBV29-1 to TRBJ2-2, with D possibly matching TRBD1 (5 bases). Germline CDR1 reads SQVTM; CDR2 reads ANQGSEA. Trimming stripped 1 base from V and 4 bases from J, with 7 bases between. The CDR3 runs 13 residues. The DNA of the CDR3 is TGCAGCGTTGAAGCACAGGTCACCGGGGAGCTGTTTTTT. Translating gives CSVEAQVTGELFF.

This clone has more than one count but fewer than ten. The gene calls are TRBV11-3 and TRBJ2-2, with D uncertain. CDR3 length: 15 residues. The V end lost 5 bases, the J end lost 0 bases, and 10 bases lay between the germline ends. Germline V gives CDR1 SGHNT, CDR2 YENEEA. The chain's CDR3 is CASSLHTANTGELFF. The CDR3 nucleotides read TGTGCCAGCAGCCTACATACCGCGAACACCGGGGAGCTGTTTTTT.

The J gene is TRBJ1-5, the V gene TRBV6-5; possibly TRBD1 for D (5 bases). The CDR3 has 12 residues. The V end was cut by 6 bases, the J end by 9 bases, with 12 bases between. Germline CDR1 is MNHEY and CDR2 is SVGAGI. The CDR3 bases are TGTGCCAGCAGCCGAAACGGGGGGCCCCAGCATTTT. The encoded protein is CASSRNGGPQHF.

This chain uses TRBV7-2 with TRBJ2-3; perhaps D is TRBD1 or TRBD2 (5 bases each). The V and J ends lost 2 bases and 5 bases respectively, with 14 bases between them. CDR3 size: 15 residues. The V gene's germline CDR1 is SGHTA and CDR2 FQGNSA. CDR3 nucleotides: TGTGCCAGCAGCTTACGGGACCCCTATAAAGATACGCAGTATTTT. This sequence encodes CASSLRDPYKDTQYF.

The chain recombines TRBV2 with TRBJ2-3, with TRBD2 matching 12 bases. Trimming removed 7 bases from V and 6 bases from J; junction bases left unmatched: 5. The CDR3 length is 14 residues. CDR1 SNHLY and CDR2 FYNNEI come from the germline V gene. The CDR3 loop reads CASKKLAGGDTQYF. In DNA, the CDR3 is TGTGCCAGCAAAAAACTAGCGGGAGGTGATACGCAGTATTTT.

This clone is categorized as medium-sized. This chain links TRBV19 with TRBJ1-1; 7 positions agree with TRBD1. The CDR3 length is 15 residues. Germline values: CDR1 LNHDA, CDR2 SQIVND (reference sequence). The junction had 13 bases not matched to a gene; V was cut back by 7 bases and J by 5 bases. The CDR3 is CASIPRGTVVTEAFF. CDR3 sequence (DNA): TGTGCCAGTATCCCTAGGGGGACAGTTGTGACTGAAGCTTTCTTT.

This clone was recorded only once. The chain carries TRBV7-2 and TRBJ2-5; possibly TRBD2 for D (5 bases). Trimming removed 5 bases at V and 4 bases at J, with 14 bases between. This CDR3 has 14 amino acids. Germline V CDR1 and CDR2: SGHTA, FQGNSA. CDR3 region: CASSHSRTGETQYF. The CDR3, as DNA: TGTGCCAGCAGCCACTCCCGGACTGGAGAGACCCAGTACTTC.

The chain links TRBV5-4 to TRBJ2-7; 8 nucleotides match TRBD1. CDR1 and CDR2 from the germline V gene are SGHNT and YYREEE (reference sequence). This CDR3 is 14 amino acids long. After removal of 4 bases from V and 2 bases from J, the junction contained 5 bases not matched to a gene. The CDR3 protein is CASSIGTGAYEQYF. CDR3 nucleotide sequence: TGTGCCAGCAGCATCGGGACAGGCGCCTACGAGCAGTACTTC.

The V and J genes are TRBV2 and TRBJ2-3; 11 bases match TRBD2. From germline, CDR1 is SNHLY and CDR2 FYNNEI. V lost 6 bases, J lost 2 bases, and 7 bases stayed unmatched. The CDR3 runs 16 residues. For the CDR3, the DNA is TGTGCCAGCAGCGCAAGGACTAGCGGGCTCACAGATACGCAGTATTTT. This translates into CASSARTSGLTDTQYF.

This clone came up once. This chain uses TRBV9 with TRBJ2-1; tentatively, D is TRBD1 (5 bases). The V and J ends lost 2 bases and 3 bases respectively, with 12 bases between them. CDR1 is SGDLS, CDR2 YYNGEE, per germline. This CDR3 is 15 amino acids long. The CDR3 nucleotides read TGTGCCAGCAGCGTTAATTTTGACAGCTACAATGAGCAGTTCTTC. Residues: CASSVNFDSYNEQFF.

J is TRBJ2-1 and V is TRBV18; TRBD1 matches at 7 bases. The trim removed 6 bases at V and 5 bases at J, leaving 4 bases unmatched. There are 13 residues in the CDR3. Germline CDR1 is KGHSH and CDR2 is LQKENI. Here the CDR3 reads CASSRQGNNEQFF. CDR3 bases: TGTGCCAGCTCCAGACAGGGCAACAATGAGCAGTTCTTC.

The chain couples TRBV7-2 to TRBJ2-5; D gene unclear. Germline CDR1 is SGHTA and CDR2 is FQGNSA. This CDR3 has 13 amino acids. Trimming stripped 1 base from V and 7 bases from J, with 10 bases between. This CDR3 reads CASSLGFPGTQYF. CDR3 coding DNA: TGTGCCAGCAGCTTAGGCTTTCCGGGGACCCAGTACTTC.

The rearrangement joins TRBV11-3 to TRBJ1-5; a weak D match, TRBD1 (5 bases). The V gene's germline CDR1 is SGHNT and CDR2 YENEEA. CDR3 length: 13 amino acids. The V end lost 8 bases, the J end lost 4 bases, and 12 bases lay between the germline ends. In DNA, the CDR3 is TGTGCCAGCGGGGGGAAGGATAATCAGCCCCAGCATTTT. Translating gives CASGGKDNQPQHF.

This sequence joins TRBV28 and TRBJ2-1, with TRBD2 as a possible D gene (6 bases). The CDR3 consists of 14 residues. Trimming took off 8 bases at V and 6 bases at J, with 17 bases between the two ends. The germline V gene encodes CDR1 MDHEN and CDR2 SYDVKM. CDR3 sequence reads: CASATRGLGNEQFF. The CDR3 bases are TGTGCCAGCGCCACCCGGGGGTTGGGCAATGAGCAGTTCTTC.

The genes are TRBV27 and TRBJ2-7; D is uncertain. CDR3 length: 13 amino acids. V gave up 6 bases and J gave up 0 bases, with 9 bases separating them. CDR1 MNHEY and CDR2 SMNVEV come from the germline V gene (reference sequence). The CDR3 here is CASSQLHSYEQYF. CDR3 nucleotides: TGTGCCAGCAGCCAACTTCACTCCTACGAGCAGTACTTC.

The rearrangement joins TRBV28 to TRBJ1-1, with 8 bases that match TRBD1. The CDR3 is 16 residues long. The J segment lost 1 base and the V segment lost 10 bases, leaving 14 bases of the junction unmatched. Germline V gene sequence: CDR1 MDHEN, CDR2 SYDVKM. CDR3 coding DNA: TGTGCCAACGAACCCATGGGACAGGTTTCGAACACTGAAGCTTTCTTT. Protein sequence: CANEPMGQVSNTEAFF.

The chain couples TRBV10-2 to TRBJ1-1; 8 bases agree with TRBD1. CDR1 is WSHSY, CDR2 SAAADI, per germline. This CDR3 is built from 13 residues. V was pared by 3 bases and J by 4 bases, with 1 base of the junction left unmatched. The CDR3 sequence: CASSEQGGTEAFF. The CDR3 DNA reads TGCGCCAGCAGTGAACAGGGGGGCACTGAAGCTTTCTTT.